Sequencing of this TCR beta chain was carried out in a study of cytomegalovirus exposure and HLA in healthy donors. Study-wide context: There were around 100 million unique TCR beta sequences, drawn from 150 million to 200 million T cells, in an earlier analysis.

Note on this clone: The target antigen is unknown. A read error may produce the germline difference seen at one junction end. The identical CDR3 is also encoded by other nucleotide sequences in the sample.

13 Jbeta primers and 60 Vbeta primers were used for the PCR. The table came from immunoSEQ multiplex PCR; TCRdb's copy has only in-frame clones and leaves some out. The data contain tens of thousands of clones, under 90% of them seen just once; the ten biggest clones take up approximately 30%. General observations from the study: Accurate prediction of most subjects' HLA-A and HLA-B alleles from TCR beta sequences was reported. Through in vitro validation, three CMV-associated chains were shown to be specific for CMV antigens.

Looked up from germline, CDR1 is SGHTA and CDR2 is FQGNSA. This CDR3 contains 12 residues. Donors had nominal health at sampling but likely had unrecorded immune exposures. The J gene is TRBJ1-5, the V gene TRBV7-2; D uncertain. The source of this sequence is a man aged 45 to 65 in good health and CMV-seropositive. The sequenced sample consisted of PBMCs. CDR3: CASSFSNQPQHF. The CDR3 nucleotides read TGCGCCAGCAGCTTCTCTAATCAGCCCCAGCATTTT.